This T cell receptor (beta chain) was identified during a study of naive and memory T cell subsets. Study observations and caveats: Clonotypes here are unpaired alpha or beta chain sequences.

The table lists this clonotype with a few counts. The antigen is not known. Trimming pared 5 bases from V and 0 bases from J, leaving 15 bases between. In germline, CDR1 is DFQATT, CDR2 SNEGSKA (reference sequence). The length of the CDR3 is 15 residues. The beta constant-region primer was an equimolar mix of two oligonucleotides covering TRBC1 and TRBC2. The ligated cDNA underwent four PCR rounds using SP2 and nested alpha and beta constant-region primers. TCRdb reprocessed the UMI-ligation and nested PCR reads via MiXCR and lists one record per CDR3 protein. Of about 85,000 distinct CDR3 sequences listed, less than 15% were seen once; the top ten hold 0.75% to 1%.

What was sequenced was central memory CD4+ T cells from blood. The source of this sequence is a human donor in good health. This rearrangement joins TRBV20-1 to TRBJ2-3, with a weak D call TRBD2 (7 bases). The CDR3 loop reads CSAGGGSISTDTQYF. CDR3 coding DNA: TGCAGTGCTGGCGGGGGCTCAATAAGCACAGATACGCAGTATTTT.